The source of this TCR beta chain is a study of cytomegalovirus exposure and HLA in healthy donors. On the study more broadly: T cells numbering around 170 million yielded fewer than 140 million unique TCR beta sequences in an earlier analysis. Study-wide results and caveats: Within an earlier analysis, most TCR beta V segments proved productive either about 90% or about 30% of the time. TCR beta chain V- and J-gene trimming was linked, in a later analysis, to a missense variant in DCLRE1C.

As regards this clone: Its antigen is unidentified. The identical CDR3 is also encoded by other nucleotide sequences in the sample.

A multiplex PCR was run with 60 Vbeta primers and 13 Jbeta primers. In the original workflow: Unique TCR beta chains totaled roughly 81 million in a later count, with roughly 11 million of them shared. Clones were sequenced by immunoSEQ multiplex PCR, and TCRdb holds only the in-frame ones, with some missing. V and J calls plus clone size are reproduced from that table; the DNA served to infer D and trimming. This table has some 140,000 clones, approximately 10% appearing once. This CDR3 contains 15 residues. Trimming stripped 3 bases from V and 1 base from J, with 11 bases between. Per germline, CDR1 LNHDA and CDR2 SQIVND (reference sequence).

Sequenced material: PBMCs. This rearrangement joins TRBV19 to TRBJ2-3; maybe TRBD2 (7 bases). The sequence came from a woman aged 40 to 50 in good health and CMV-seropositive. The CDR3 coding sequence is TGTGCCAGTAGTATGGGGGGGGCCGGCACAGATACGCAGTATTTT. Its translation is CASSMGGAGTDTQYF.